Presented here are 30 T cell receptor beta chains from one specimen sequenced in a study of blood T cell repertoires in COVID-19. The protocol was immunoSEQ multiplex PCR, while the TCRdb copy is restricted to in-frame clones and leaves out a portion. Of about 28,000 clones in the sample, around 82% were seen once. Material for sequencing was peripheral blood. Receptors were obtained from a man aged 65-85 years with active COVID-19.

V is TRBV6-1 and J is TRBJ1-6, with D maybe TRBD1 (5 bases). Germline CDR1 reads MNHNS; CDR2 reads SASEGT. Trimming removed 2 bases at V and 9 bases at J, with 11 bases between. This CDR3 is 14 amino acids long. CDR3 nucleotides: TGTGCCAGCAGTGAATGGTCAGGGATTTCACCCCTCCACTTT. This encodes CASSEWSGISPLHF.

This chain uses TRBV7-2 with TRBJ1-3; D is uncertain. The CDR3 covers 15 residues. Per the germline V gene, CDR1 is SGHTA and CDR2 is FQGNSA. Trimming pared 4 bases from V and 4 bases from J, leaving 14 bases between. In nucleotides, the CDR3 is TGTGCCAGCAGCTCCGGGAGTCTAAAAGGAAACACCATATATTTT. It yields the protein CASSSGSLKGNTIYF. The whole variable domain, remainder taken from reference TRBV7-2 and TRBJ1-3, is GAGVSQSPSNKVTEKGKDVELRCDPISGHTALYWYRQSLGQGLEFLIYFQGNSAPDKSGLPSDRFSAERTGGSVSTLTIQRTQQEDSAVYLCASSSGSLKGNTIYFGEGSWLTVV.

The chain couples TRBV28 to TRBJ1-2; 7 bases are shared with TRBD1. The CDR3 has 14 residues. V was clipped by 5 bases and J by 8 bases; unmatched bases: 11. The germline V gene encodes CDR1 MDHEN and CDR2 SYDVKM. The DNA for the CDR3 is TGTGCCAGCAGTCCCCCTAACTACAGGGGCGGCTACACCTTC. The encoded protein is CASSPPNYRGGYTF.

The rearrangement links TRBV9 to TRBJ1-1; D uncertain. CDR3 length equals 14 residues. V was clipped by 2 bases and J by 3 bases, with 11 bases between them. Germline V CDR1 and CDR2: SGDLS, YYNGEE. CDR3 in DNA: TGTGCCAGCAGCGTTAGTCTCCGTGACACTGAAGCTTTCTTT. Residues: CASSVSLRDTEAFF. Full variable domain (remainder filled in from reference TRBV9 and TRBJ1-1): DSGVTQTPKHLITATGQRVTLRCSPRSGDLSVYWYQQSLDQGLQFLIQYYNGEERAKGNILERFSAQQFPDLHSELNLSSLELGDSALYFCASSVSLRDTEAFFGQGTRLTVV.

The chain is built from TRBV6-5 and TRBJ2-5; 8 bases map to TRBD1. Germline trimming cut 5 bases from V and 5 bases from J; bases unmatched to any gene: 4. The CDR3 covers 13 residues. Germline V gives CDR1 MNHEY, CDR2 SVGAGI. This chain's CDR3 is CASSRQGSETQYF. CDR3 in DNA: TGTGCCAGCAGTCGACAGGGGTCTGAGACCCAGTACTTC.

This clone appeared a single time. The CDR3 DNA is TGTGCCAGCAGGGATCACCGGGCGGGAAACACTGAAGCTTTCTTT. Its translation is CASRDHRAGNTEAFF. The chain uses TRBV2 and TRBJ1-1; D gene ambiguous. The CDR3 runs to 15 residues. The germline gives CDR1 SNHLY, CDR2 FYNNEI. The V end lost 6 bases, the J end lost 2 bases, and 16 bases lay between the germline ends.

About this clone itself: Mismatch with germline at one junction end may stem from a read error. The V call is TRBV18, the J call TRBJ2-3; no reliable D call. From germline, CDR1 is KGHSH and CDR2 LQKENI. This CDR3 has 17 residues. In DNA, the CDR3 is TGTGCCAGCTCATCACCCGGCGCAGGTGGAATCACAGATACGCAGTATTTT. It translates to CASSSPGAGGITDTQYF.

This chain uses TRBV7-2 with TRBJ1-2; 7 nucleotides agree with TRBD1. With V trimmed by 5 bases and J by 3 bases, 6 bases remained unmatched. The CDR3 contains 14 residues. In germline, CDR1 is SGHTA, CDR2 FQGNSA. CDR3 in amino acids: CASSKDRSHYGYTF. The CDR3 DNA is TGTGCCAGCAGCAAGGACAGGAGCCACTATGGCTACACCTTC.

The chain couples TRBV4-1 to TRBJ2-7, with TRBD1 matching over 7 bases. The CDR3 length is 14 residues. V was clipped by 1 base and J by 7 bases; unmatched bases: 7. In germline, CDR1 is MGHRA, CDR2 YSYEKL. The CDR3, as DNA: TGCGCCAGCAGCCAAGTTCTAACAGGGGTTGAGCAGTACTTC. Its protein product is CASSQVLTGVEQYF.

As concerns this clone: Other DNA sequences from this sample encode an identical CDR3 as well. The gene calls are TRBV7-2 and TRBJ2-5; no clear D gene. This CDR3 is built from 11 residues. Trimming took 5 bases from V and 2 from J, leaving 3 bases between them. CDR1 and CDR2 from the germline V gene are SGHTA and FQGNSA. The CDR3 region is CASSPQETQYF. The CDR3 region has the DNA TGTGCCAGCAGCCCTCAAGAGACCCAGTACTTC.

The rearrangement uses TRBV29-1 and TRBJ2-1; 8 bases line up with TRBD1. Unmatched junction bases numbered 5, after V lost 3 bases and J lost 7 bases. The germline gives CDR1 SQVTM, CDR2 ANQGSEA. The CDR3 loop spans 13 amino acids. CDR3 DNA: TGCAGCGTTGAGGGCAGGGGGCTGAATGAGCAGTTCTTC. Translation: CSVEGRGLNEQFF.

The chain uses TRBV10-2 and TRBJ2-1; D might be TRBD2 (5 bases). This CDR3 has 16 residues. Germline V lookup: CDR1 WSHSY, CDR2 SAAADI. The V and J ends lost 3 bases and 0 bases respectively, with 12 bases between them. CDR3 residues: CASSESRASSYNEQFF. The DNA of the CDR3 is TGCGCCAGCAGTGAATCGCGGGCAAGCTCCTACAATGAGCAGTTCTTC.

The J gene is TRBJ2-4, the V gene TRBV19, with 11 positions matching TRBD2. This CDR3 is 19 amino acids long. From germline, CDR1 is LNHDA and CDR2 SQIVND (reference sequence). With 2 bases clipped from V and 7 bases from J, the junction kept 16 bases outside the gene matches. Written as DNA, the CDR3 is TGTGCCAGTAGTATACCCCGGCTAGCGGGGGGTCCTATGGGCAACATTCAGTACTTC. Its translation is CASSIPRLAGGPMGNIQYF.

V is TRBV5-4 and J is TRBJ2-1; 7 nucleotides line up with TRBD2. The CDR3 has 14 amino acids. From germline, CDR1 is SGHNT and CDR2 YYREEE (reference sequence). V trimming: 0 bases; J trimming: 8 bases; junction bases outside the gene matches: 5. CDR3 DNA sequence: TGTGCCAGCAGCTTGGGCGGGGGTAGGGATGAGCAGTTCTTC. It specifies CASSLGGGRDEQFF.

The chain joins TRBV2 to TRBJ2-4, with 10 bases aligning to TRBD2. There are 14 residues in the CDR3. J was trimmed by 3 bases and V by 6 bases; bases with no gene match: 2. CDR1 and CDR2 from the germline V gene are SNHLY and FYNNEI. For the CDR3, the DNA is TGTGCCAGCAGGGCTAGCGGGGGCAAAAACATTCAGTACTTC. It encodes CASRASGGKNIQYF.

In its sample, this clone was seen a few times. The gene calls are TRBV6-5 and TRBJ1-6, with TRBD1 matching over 8 bases. The CDR3 length is 15 residues. Germline-derived CDR1 and CDR2 are MNHEY and SVGAGI. Trimming took 6 bases from V and 5 from J; bases not matched to a gene: 6. CDR3 in amino acids: CASSRTGSDNSPLHF. The CDR3 DNA reads TGTGCCAGCAGCCGGACAGGGTCGGATAATTCACCCCTCCACTTT.

This clone has only one observation. This chain connects TRBV28 to TRBJ2-2; the D is unclear. Between the trimmed V and J ends, which lost 5 bases and 0 bases, there was a span of 10 bases. CDR3 length equals 15 residues. From germline, CDR1 is MDHEN and CDR2 SYDVKM. This CDR3 is CASSIRSSNTGELFF. CDR3 DNA sequence: TGTGCCAGCAGTATTCGTTCCTCGAACACCGGGGAGCTGTTTTTT. Based on the CDR3 plus reference TRBV28 and TRBJ2-2, the full variable domain is DVKVTQSSRYLVKRTGEKVFLECVQDMDHENMFWYRQDPGLGLRLIYFSYDVKMKEKGDIPEGYSVSREKKERFSLILESASTNQTSMYLCASSIRSSNTGELFFGEGSRLTVL.

In this sample, this clone turned up once. The chain couples TRBV5-1 to TRBJ2-1; 14 bases fit TRBD2. V shed 4 bases, J shed 9 bases, and the junction held 9 bases outside the gene matches. The germline V gene has CDR1 SGHRS and CDR2 YFSETQ. CDR3 length: 16 residues. The CDR3 reads CASSGRLAGGQSEQFF. In DNA, the CDR3 is TGCGCCAGCAGCGGCAGACTAGCGGGGGGGCAGAGTGAGCAGTTCTTC.

This chain joins TRBV7-9 and TRBJ2-3; TRBD2 agrees at 7 bases. With V trimmed by 2 bases and J by 1 base, 6 bases remained unmatched. CDR1 is SEHNR and CDR2 is FQNEAQ in the germline V gene (reference sequence). CDR3 length equals 16 residues. The CDR3: CASSLRRGSGTDTQYF. The CDR3 DNA reads as TGTGCCAGCAGCTTAAGGCGGGGGTCTGGCACAGATACGCAGTATTTT.

The V call is TRBV6-1, the J call TRBJ2-1; the match to TRBD2 covers 11 bases. The CDR3 contains 16 residues. The junction had 8 bases not matched to a gene; V was cut back by 4 bases and J by 6 bases. Germline CDR1 and CDR2: MNHNS and SASEGT. The CDR3 is CASSGLAGLRGNEQFF. Written as DNA, the CDR3 is TGTGCCAGCAGTGGACTAGCGGGGTTGAGGGGCAATGAGCAGTTCTTC.

This chain connects TRBV11-2 to TRBJ2-4; 10 bases fit TRBD1. The CDR3 sequence is 15 residues long. Germline V gives CDR1 SGHAT, CDR2 FQNNGV. V shed 0 bases and J 5 bases; nucleotides not matched to a gene: 1. The CDR3 loop is CASSLDGTGENIQYF. CDR3 nucleotide sequence: TGTGCCAGCAGCTTAGACGGGACAGGGGAAAACATTCAGTACTTC.

The rearrangement uses TRBV9 and TRBJ2-7; no clear D gene. V dropped 0 bases and J dropped 6 bases, with 10 bases sitting between them. Germline V gene data show CDR1 as SGDLS and CDR2 as YYNGEE. The CDR3 is 13 amino acids. This CDR3 reads CASSVAGTREQYF. As DNA, the CDR3 is TGTGCCAGCAGCGTAGCGGGTACGCGCGAGCAGTACTTC.

This clone was recorded once. The CDR3 loop is CASSRGQGLADTQYF. The DNA of the CDR3 is TGTGCCAGCAGCCGTGGACAGGGTCTGGCAGATACGCAGTATTTT. This sequence joins TRBV11-3 and TRBJ2-3, with 8 bases identical to TRBD1. There are 15 residues in the CDR3. V lost 5 bases, J lost 4 bases, and 8 bases stayed unmatched. CDR1 SGHNT and CDR2 YENEEA come from the germline V gene.

In its sample, this clone was seen once. The rearrangement links TRBV3-1 (or the pseudogene TRBV3-2) to TRBJ2-7; 8 bases fit TRBD1. The CDR3 has 15 residues. The trim removed 3 bases at V and 3 bases at J, leaving 7 bases unmatched. Germline CDR1 LGHDT, CDR2 YNNKEL (reference sequence). The CDR3 spells CASSHGQGGNYEQYF. The CDR3 nucleotides are TGTGCCAGCAGCCACGGACAGGGCGGAAACTACGAGCAGTACTTC.

This clone was counted between two and nine times. The CDR3 region has the DNA TGTGCCAGCAGCTTAGTCCTCTCTGGAAACACCATATATTTT. Encoded protein: CASSLVLSGNTIYF. V gene TRBV11-2 combines with J gene TRBJ1-3; D is uncertain. V was pared by 1 base and J by 0 bases, with 4 bases between. This CDR3 has 14 residues. The germline V gene encodes CDR1 SGHAT and CDR2 FQNNGV.

The rearrangement uses TRBV5-6 and TRBJ2-7; a weak D match, TRBD1 (6 bases). The germline V gene has CDR1 SGHDT and CDR2 YYEEEE. The CDR3 totals 17 residues. V was trimmed by 4 bases and J by 2 bases, leaving 22 bases between them. The CDR3: CASSDRLYLTGTYEQYF. Here the CDR3 DNA reads TGTGCCAGCAGCGATAGATTATACTTAACAGGGACCTACGAGCAGTACTTC.

This chain uses TRBV11-3 with TRBJ2-7; 9 nucleotides line up with TRBD2. The CDR3 loop spans 15 amino acids. From germline, CDR1 is SGHNT and CDR2 YENEEA. J lost 6 bases, V lost 1 base, and 7 bases had no gene match. CDR3 sequence: CASSLVAGGPVEQYF. Written as DNA, the CDR3 is TGTGCCAGCAGCTTAGTCGCGGGGGGGCCGGTCGAGCAGTACTTC.

The chain carries TRBV6-6 and TRBJ1-3; D uncertain. The length of the CDR3 is 16 residues. The germline V and J ends were trimmed by 1 base and 0 bases, with 10 bases remaining between them. CDR1 is MNHNY, CDR2 SVGAGI, per germline (reference sequence). As DNA, the CDR3 is TGTGCCAGCAGTTACTTACAGTCGAGCTCTGGAAACACCATATATTTT. Its translation: CASSYLQSSSGNTIYF.

V gene TRBV30 combines with J gene TRBJ1-6; 8 bases align to TRBD1. This CDR3 has 15 residues. Germline lookup yields CDR1 GTSNPN and CDR2 SVGIG (reference sequence). With V trimmed by 7 bases and J by 4 bases, 9 bases remained unmatched. The CDR3 sequence: CAYTRGLPYNSPLHF. DNA of the CDR3: TGTGCCTACACCAGGGGGCTGCCGTATAATTCACCCCTCCACTTT.

This clone has just a few counts. The rearrangement links TRBV6-4 to TRBJ1-1, with 9 nucleotides matching TRBD1. This CDR3 is built from 14 residues. V trimming: 6 bases; J trimming: 5 bases; junction bases outside the gene matches: 7. Germline V gene sequence: CDR1 MRHNA, CDR2 SNTAGT. The CDR3 DNA reads as TGTGCCAGCAGAACGACAGGGGGAACGACTGAAGCTTTCTTT. Protein sequence: CASRTTGGTTEAFF.